A single sample is the source of the 25 T cell receptor beta chains below, sequenced in a study of cytomegalovirus exposure and HLA in healthy donors. Use of 60 Vbeta and 13 Jbeta primers characterized the PCR. Generated by immunoSEQ multiplex PCR, the TCRdb table keeps only in-frame clones and is missing some. The sample has over 200,000 clones; just under 85% are singletons. Sequenced sample: PBMCs. The source of these receptors is a woman aged 40 to 50 in good health and CMV-seronegative.

This clone was seen only once. The chain has TRBV10-3 and TRBJ1-5, with 8 nucleotides matching TRBD1. Germline CDR1 is ENHRY and CDR2 is SYGVKD. J gave up 5 bases and V 6 bases, and 6 bases lay outside the gene matches. The CDR3 covers 14 residues. CDR3 DNA sequence: TGTGCCATCAGGACAGGACAGGGTGATCAGCCCCAGCATTTT. This encodes CAIRTGQGDQPQHF.

The rearrangement joins TRBV5-1 to TRBJ1-2, with 7 bases aligning to TRBD1. CDR1 and CDR2 (germline): SGHRS, YFSETQ. V lost 4 bases, J lost 5 bases, and 8 bases stayed unmatched. The CDR3 spans 14 residues. Here the CDR3 DNA reads TGCGCCAGCAGCGCCGGACAGGCGCATTATGGCTACACCTTC. Translating it yields CASSAGQAHYGYTF.

The chain uses TRBV7-2 and TRBJ1-2, with a tentative D call TRBD1 (5 bases). The V end was cut by 2 bases, the J end by 3 bases, with 19 bases between. The CDR3 loop spans 17 amino acids. Germline CDR1 and CDR2: SGHTA and FQGNSA. The CDR3 region has the DNA TGTGCCAGCAGCTTACCAGTCGGGGGACGAGCGGACTATGGCTACACCTTC. Amino acids: CASSLPVGGRADYGYTF.

This CDR3 reads CASSLRNQPQHF. As DNA, the CDR3 is TGTGCCAGCAGCCTACGTAATCAGCCCCAGCATTTT. The J gene is TRBJ1-5, the V gene TRBV13, with D uncertain. V lost 5 bases and J lost 4, with 6 bases in between. This CDR3 is 12 amino acids long. Germline CDR1 and CDR2: PRHDT and FYEKMQ (reference sequence).

V gene TRBV6-6 combines with J gene TRBJ2-1, with TRBD1 identical over 7 bases. V was pared by 2 bases and J by 2 bases, with 3 bases of the junction left unmatched. Germline-derived CDR1 and CDR2 are MNHNY and SVGAGI (reference sequence). This CDR3 contains 15 residues. The CDR3 DNA follows: TGTGCCAGCAGTTACACGCAGGGGGCCTACAATGAGCAGTTCTTC. Translated: CASSYTQGAYNEQFF.

The chain carries TRBV2 and TRBJ2-7, with 7 positions matching TRBD2. The CDR3 loop spans 15 amino acids. Germline V gene data show CDR1 as SNHLY and CDR2 as FYNNEI. The junction had 11 bases not matched to a gene; V was cut back by 7 bases and J by 2 bases. CDR3 bases: TGTGCCAGCACGTCACCGGGGGAGGGTACCTACGAGCAGTACTTC. Translated, it gives CASTSPGEGTYEQYF.

V is TRBV28 and J is TRBJ1-6, with D possibly TRBD1 on 6 matching bases. The CDR3 has 15 residues. V lost 6 bases and J lost 7, with 16 bases in between. In germline, CDR1 is MDHEN, CDR2 SYDVKM. Written as DNA, the CDR3 is TGTGCCAGCAGCCAATCAGGGGAAGGCAATTCACCCCTCCACTTT. It translates to CASSQSGEGNSPLHF.

The V and J genes are TRBV19 and TRBJ1-4, with TRBD1 matching over 7 bases. Looked up from germline, CDR1 is LNHDA and CDR2 is SQIVND (reference sequence). V lost 7 bases, J lost 4 bases, and 6 bases stayed unmatched. The CDR3 contains 14 residues. Here the CDR3 DNA reads TGTGCCAGTACCCCGGGACAGCTTAATGAAAAACTGTTTTTT. It encodes CASTPGQLNEKLFF.

Details on this clone: The junction departs from germline at one end; a sequencing error may be responsible. The genes are TRBV2 and TRBJ2-3, with 10 bases identical to TRBD2. Germline loops: CDR1 SNHLY, CDR2 FYNNEI. The CDR3 totals 14 residues. The CDR3 protein is CASREAGGTDTQYF. Here the CDR3 DNA reads TGTGCCAGCAGGGAAGCGGGGGGGACAGATACGCAGTATTTT.

V usage is TRBV6-1 and J usage is TRBJ2-3, with TRBD2 matching 11 bases. Germline trimming cut 6 bases from V and 9 bases from J; bases unmatched to any gene: 11. From germline, CDR1 is MNHNS and CDR2 SASEGT. The CDR3 length is 15 residues. The CDR3 reads CASSAEPSGGQTQYF. DNA for the CDR3: TGTGCCAGCAGCGCCGAGCCTAGCGGGGGGCAAACGCAGTATTTT.

The chain has TRBV4-2 and TRBJ1-2; D is unclear. CDR1 LGHNA and CDR2 YNFKEQ come from the germline V gene. This CDR3 is 14 amino acids long. Trimming took off 0 bases at V and 8 bases at J, with 13 bases between the two ends. CDR3 in DNA: TGTGCCAGCAGCCAAGATTTGTACCCGGGAGGCTACACCTTC. It yields the protein CASSQDLYPGGYTF.

The gene calls are TRBV30 and TRBJ1-1, with D uncertain. CDR3 length equals 15 residues. Trimming removed 0 bases at V and 1 base at J, with 12 bases between. Germline lookup yields CDR1 GTSNPN and CDR2 SVGIG (reference sequence). The CDR3 sequence: CAWSVARRGNTEAFF. The DNA of the CDR3 is TGTGCCTGGAGTGTTGCCCGACGGGGGAACACTGAAGCTTTCTTT.

The chain links TRBV7-3 to TRBJ2-2; D is ambiguous. Trimming stripped 5 bases from V and 4 bases from J, with 11 bases between. The CDR3 extends over 14 amino acids. From germline, CDR1 is SGHTA and CDR2 FQGTGA. The CDR3 nucleotides read TGTGCCAGCAGCGAAACCCTGAGCACCGGGGAGCTGTTTTTT. It yields the protein CASSETLSTGELFF.

This sequence joins TRBV6-1 and TRBJ1-1, with D perhaps TRBD1 (6 bases). Looked up from germline, CDR1 is MNHNS and CDR2 is SASEGT. Trimming cost V 7 bases and J 7 bases, with 10 bases left between them. The CDR3 covers 11 residues. DNA for the CDR3: TGTGCCAGCAACGGACAGTATGAAGCTTTCTTT. Its protein product is CASNGQYEAFF.

The V call is TRBV18, the J call TRBJ1-2, with TRBD1 as a possible D gene (6 bases). The CDR3 runs to 15 residues. The V end was cut by 0 bases, the J end by 2 bases, with 10 bases between. The germline CDR1 and CDR2 sequences are KGHSH and LQKENI. CDR3 sequence: CASSPPAGVNYGYTF. The CDR3 DNA reads as TGTGCCAGCTCACCACCGGCAGGGGTGAACTATGGCTACACCTTC.

The gene calls are TRBV29-1 and TRBJ1-3; perhaps TRBD1 as D (5 bases). CDR1 is SQVTM and CDR2 is ANQGSEA in the germline V gene. The CDR3 totals 14 residues. The germline V and J ends were trimmed by 6 bases and 2 bases, with 14 bases remaining between them. CDR3 loop: CSVQEGIPGNTIYF. The CDR3 DNA reads TGCAGCGTCCAGGAGGGGATCCCTGGAAACACCATATATTTT.

The CDR3 coding sequence is TGCGCCAGCAACTCGCACGGGACAGGTAACTACAATGAGCAGTTCTTC. Its translation is CASNSHGTGNYNEQFF. This chain uses TRBV5-1 with TRBJ2-1; 8 nucleotides line up with TRBD1. This CDR3 comprises 16 residues. Trimming cost V 6 bases and J 3 bases; bases outside gene matches: 11. Germline loops: CDR1 SGHRS, CDR2 YFSETQ. Combining the CDR3 with reference TRBV5-1 and TRBJ2-1 gives the whole variable domain KAGVTQTPRYLIKTRGQQVTLSCSPISGHRSVSWYQQTPGQGLQFLFEYFSETQRNKGNFPGRFSGRQFSNSRSEMNVSTLELGDSALYLCASNSHGTGNYNEQFFGPGTRLTVL.

The V and J genes are TRBV7-2 and TRBJ1-3, with TRBD1 as a possible D gene (5 bases). The CDR3 totals 15 residues. Germline V gene sequence: CDR1 SGHTA, CDR2 FQGNSA. Trimming stripped 2 bases from V and 3 bases from J, with 11 bases between. The CDR3 protein is CASSLWAGGGNTIYF. DNA for the CDR3: TGTGCCAGCAGCTTATGGGCGGGGGGTGGAAACACCATATATTTT.

The rearrangement uses TRBV6-5 and TRBJ1-2; tentative D call: TRBD1 (6 bases). Trimming took 4 bases from V and 4 from J, leaving 13 bases between them. The CDR3 spans 14 residues. From germline, CDR1 is MNHEY and CDR2 SVGAGI. CDR3 nucleotide sequence: TGTGCCAGCAGTTCTATACAGGGTTCCTATGGCTACACCTTC. It encodes CASSSIQGSYGYTF.

The chain carries TRBV6-4 and TRBJ2-1; 9 nucleotides agree with TRBD1. CDR1 is MRHNA and CDR2 is SNTAGT in the germline V gene. This CDR3 is built from 16 residues. Germline trimming cut 2 bases from V and 7 bases from J; bases unmatched to any gene: 9. In DNA form, the CDR3 reads TGTGCCAGCAGTGACACAGGGGGCCCGCGACTTAATGAGCAGTTCTTC. Translation: CASSDTGGPRLNEQFF.

The V call is TRBV19, the J call TRBJ2-1, with 7 nucleotides matching TRBD1. The germline CDR1 and CDR2 sequences are LNHDA and SQIVND (reference sequence). V lost 4 bases, J lost 8 bases, and 5 bases stayed unmatched. This CDR3 has 13 residues. The DNA for the CDR3 is TGTGCCAGTAGTAACAGGGGAAGAGATGAGCAGTTCTTC. Its translation is CASSNRGRDEQFF.

The rearrangement joins TRBV28 to TRBJ1-4; TRBD1 might be the D (5 bases). The CDR3 is 14 residues long. Germline V gene sequence: CDR1 MDHEN, CDR2 SYDVKM. Trimming removed 3 bases from V and 7 bases from J, with 12 bases in between. The CDR3 DNA reads TGTGCCAGCAGTTTCACCATAACAGGTGAAAAACTGTTTTTT. Translation gives CASSFTITGEKLFF.

V and J are TRBV7-6 and TRBJ2-3, with 7 nucleotides matching TRBD2. Germline CDR1 SGHVS, CDR2 FNYEAQ. The CDR3 has 13 residues. Trimming at V came to 5 bases and at J to 3 bases, leaving 2 bases not matched to a gene. The CDR3 region has the DNA TGTGCCAGCAGCCTGGGGGGGACAGATACGCAGTATTTT. It yields the protein CASSLGGTDTQYF.

This sequence joins TRBV2 and TRBJ1-1; D uncertain. Germline loops: CDR1 SNHLY, CDR2 FYNNEI. CDR3 size: 14 residues. Trimming left V 5 bases short and J 1 base short, with 11 bases between. CDR3 bases: TGTGCCAGCAGTACACAGCGGGGGAACACTGAAGCTTTCTTT. This translates into CASSTQRGNTEAFF.

Only one count was recorded for this clone. The chain employs TRBV18 and TRBJ1-2, with D maybe TRBD1 (5 bases). V lost 7 bases and J lost 5, with 17 bases in between. Germline-derived CDR1 and CDR2 are KGHSH and LQKENI. The CDR3 loop spans 14 amino acids. The CDR3 sequence: CASWPPTREYGYTF. The CDR3 DNA reads TGTGCCAGCTGGCCGCCGACCAGGGAATATGGCTACACCTTC.